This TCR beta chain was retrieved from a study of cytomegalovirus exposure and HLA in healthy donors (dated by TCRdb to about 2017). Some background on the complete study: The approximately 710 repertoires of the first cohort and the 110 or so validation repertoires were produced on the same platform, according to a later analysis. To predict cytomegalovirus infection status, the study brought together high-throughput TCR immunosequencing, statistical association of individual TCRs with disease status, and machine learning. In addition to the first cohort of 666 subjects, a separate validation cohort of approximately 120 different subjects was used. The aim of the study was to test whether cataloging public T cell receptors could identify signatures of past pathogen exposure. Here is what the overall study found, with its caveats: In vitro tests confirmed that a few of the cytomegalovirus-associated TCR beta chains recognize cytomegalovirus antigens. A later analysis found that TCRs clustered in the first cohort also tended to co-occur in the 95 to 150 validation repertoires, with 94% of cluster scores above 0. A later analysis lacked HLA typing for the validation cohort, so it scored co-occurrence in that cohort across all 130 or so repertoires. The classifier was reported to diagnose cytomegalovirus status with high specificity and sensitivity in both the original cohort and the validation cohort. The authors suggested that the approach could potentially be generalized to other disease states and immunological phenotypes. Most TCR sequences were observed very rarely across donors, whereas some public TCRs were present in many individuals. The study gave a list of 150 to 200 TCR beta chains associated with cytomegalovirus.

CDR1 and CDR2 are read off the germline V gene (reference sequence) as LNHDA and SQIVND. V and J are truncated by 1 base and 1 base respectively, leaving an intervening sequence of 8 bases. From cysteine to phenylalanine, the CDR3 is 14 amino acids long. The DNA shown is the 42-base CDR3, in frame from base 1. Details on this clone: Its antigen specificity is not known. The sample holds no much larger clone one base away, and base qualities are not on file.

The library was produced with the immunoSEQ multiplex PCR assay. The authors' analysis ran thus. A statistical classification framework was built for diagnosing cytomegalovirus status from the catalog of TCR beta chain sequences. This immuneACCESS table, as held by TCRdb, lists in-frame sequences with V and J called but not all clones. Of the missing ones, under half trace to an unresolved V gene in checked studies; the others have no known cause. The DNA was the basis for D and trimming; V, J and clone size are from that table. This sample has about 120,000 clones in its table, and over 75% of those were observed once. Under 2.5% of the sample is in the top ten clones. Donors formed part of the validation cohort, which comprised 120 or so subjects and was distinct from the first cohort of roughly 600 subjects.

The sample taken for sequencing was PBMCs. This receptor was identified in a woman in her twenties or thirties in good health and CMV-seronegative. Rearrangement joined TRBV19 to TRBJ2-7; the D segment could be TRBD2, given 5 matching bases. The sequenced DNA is TGTGCCAGTAGTATAGGAGGGAGTTCCTACGAGCAGTACTTC. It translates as CASSIGGSSYEQYF.